What follows are 10 T cell receptor beta chains derived from one specimen sequenced in a study of tumor-infiltrating lymphocytes in primary liver carcinoma. Constant-region priming of about 0.5 ug total RNA yielded TCR beta cDNA. Generation of the TCR beta libraries relied on three nested multiplex PCR rounds using slightly modified ARM-PCR. TRBV1-TRBV30 forward primers paired with a C-beta reverse primer were used in the first two PCR rounds, which ran 9 to 10 cycles each. MiXCR, run by TCRdb on the multiplex PCR reads, gives a single entry per CDR3 protein. The table includes fewer than 200,000 distinct CDR3 sequences, 85% detected once. Both RNA and DNA were isolated together from approximately 20-30 mg of bulk tissue that had not been sorted. Sequenced material: tumor tissue from primary liver carcinoma. Receptors originate from a man between 35 and 55 years old with primary liver carcinoma and hepatitis B virus infection.

In regard to this clonotype: One end of the junction fails to match germline, which may point to a read error. The chain recombines TRBV6-2 or TRBV6-3 with TRBJ2-3; no definite D call. The CDR3 is 15 amino acids. The V gene's germline CDR1 is MNHEY and CDR2 SVGEGT. CDR3 nucleotide sequence: TGTGCCAGCAGCCCTATCGAACTCCGCTCAGATACGGAGTATTTT. Translating it yields CASSPIELRSDTEYF.

Only one count was recorded for this clonotype. It is likely a read error, because the conserved phenylalanine at the end of the CDR3 is missing. The rearrangement links TRBV29-1 to TRBJ1-2; D is possibly TRBD1 (5 bases). V lost 4 bases to trimming and J lost 6 bases, with 18 bases between them. From germline, CDR1 is SQVTM and CDR2 ANQGSEA. The CDR3 extends over 14 amino acids. DNA of the CDR3: TGCAGCGTTGCAGCGGAAGAAGGGGCGGATGGCTACACCATC. Translating it yields CSVAAEEGADGYTI.

This clonotype was counted ten times or more. The chain recombines TRBV6-4 with TRBJ2-6; 8 bases align to TRBD1. V was pared by 2 bases and J by 0 bases, with 3 bases of the junction left unmatched. The V gene's germline CDR1 is MRHNA and CDR2 SNTAGT. The CDR3 sequence is 17 residues long. CDR3 in amino acids: CASSDTTGGSGANVLTF. The CDR3, as DNA: TGTGCCAGCAGTGACACCACAGGGGGCTCTGGGGCCAACGTCCTGACTTTC.

J is TRBJ2-2 and V is TRBV28; 7 bases are shared with TRBD1. The CDR3 is 15 amino acids. V trimming: 7 bases; J trimming: 2 bases; junction bases outside the gene matches: 7. Germline lookup yields CDR1 MDHEN and CDR2 SYDVKM. The CDR3 nucleotides are TGTGCCAGCACTAGGGGGCTAGGCAACACCGGGGAGCTGTTTTTT. Translated: CASTRGLGNTGELFF.

About this clonotype itself: A much bigger clone sits one base away, suggesting this may be a read error. No conserved phenylalanine or tryptophan ends this CDR3, so it is likely a read error. The chain links TRBV5-1 to TRBJ2-3; the match to TRBD1 covers 8 bases. The ends lost 1 base at V and 2 bases at J; junction bases unmatched: 9. From germline, CDR1 is SGHRS and CDR2 YFSETQ. The CDR3 is made up of 17 amino acids. The CDR3 is CASSLIGDRSPTDTQYC. CDR3 coding DNA: TGCGCCAGCAGCTTGATTGGGGACAGGAGCCCCACAGATACGCAGTATTGT.

This clonotype was counted between two and nine times. Being one base from a much bigger clone, this may be a read error. The V call is TRBV29-1, the J call TRBJ2-1; TRBD2 is a possible D gene (6 bases). Germline V gene lookup returns CDR1 SQVTM and CDR2 ANQGSEA. CDR3 length: 13 residues. The chain's CDR3 is CRVESLGRGEQFF. DNA of the CDR3: TGCAGAGTTGAAAGCCTAGGGCGGGGTGAGCAGTTCTTC.

Comments on this clonotype: An end of the junction differs from the germline gene, which may be a read error. This rearrangement joins TRBV29-1 to TRBJ1-4; 7 positions agree with TRBD1. The CDR3 runs 13 residues. Germline loops: CDR1 SQVTM, CDR2 ANQGSEA. CDR3 region: CSASVQGGEKQLF. The CDR3 DNA sequence: TGCAGCGCCAGCGTTCAGGGGGGAGAAAAACAGTTATTT.

As to this clonotype: At one end the junction does not follow the germline gene, possibly because of a read error. J is TRBJ2-7 and V is TRBV11-1, with D uncertain. CDR1 is SGHAT, CDR2 FQDESV, per germline (reference sequence). This CDR3 contains 14 residues. The CDR3 DNA reads TGTGCCAACAGCTTACGGACGGGCGTCTACGAGCAATACTTC. Translation: CANSLRTGVYEQYF.

V gene TRBV29-1 combines with J gene TRBJ1-2; weak D call: TRBD1 (5 bases). CDR3 size: 12 residues. V shed 5 bases and J shed 12 bases, with 19 bases lying between them. Germline V gives CDR1 SQVTM, CDR2 ANQGSEA. CDR3 in amino acids: CSVIQGWNCHTF. CDR3 bases: TGCAGCGTTATCCAGGGATGGAATTGCCACACCTTC.

The chain recombines TRBV20-1 with TRBJ2-2; TRBD2 is a possible D gene (6 bases). Germline CDR1 DFQATT, CDR2 SNEGSKA (reference sequence). This CDR3 has 15 amino acids. The V end was cut by 0 bases, the J end by 6 bases, with 14 bases between. CDR3 DNA sequence: TGCAGTGCTAGAGATCGAAAACTAGCCCCCGGGGAGCTGTTTTTT. It encodes CSARDRKLAPGELFF.